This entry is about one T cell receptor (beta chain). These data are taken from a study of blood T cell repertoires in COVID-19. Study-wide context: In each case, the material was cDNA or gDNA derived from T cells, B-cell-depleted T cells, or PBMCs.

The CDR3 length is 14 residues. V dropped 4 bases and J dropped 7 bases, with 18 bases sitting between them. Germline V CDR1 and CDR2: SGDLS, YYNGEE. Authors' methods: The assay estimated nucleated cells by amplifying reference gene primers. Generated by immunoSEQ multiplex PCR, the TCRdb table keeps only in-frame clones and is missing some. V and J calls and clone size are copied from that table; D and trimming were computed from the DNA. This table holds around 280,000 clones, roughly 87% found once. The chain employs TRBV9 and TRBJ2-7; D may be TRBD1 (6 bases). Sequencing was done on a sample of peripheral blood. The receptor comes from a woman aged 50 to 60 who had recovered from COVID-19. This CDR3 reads CASSPHRDPGEQYF. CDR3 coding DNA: TGTGCCAGCAGCCCCCACAGGGATCCAGGGGAGCAGTACTTC.